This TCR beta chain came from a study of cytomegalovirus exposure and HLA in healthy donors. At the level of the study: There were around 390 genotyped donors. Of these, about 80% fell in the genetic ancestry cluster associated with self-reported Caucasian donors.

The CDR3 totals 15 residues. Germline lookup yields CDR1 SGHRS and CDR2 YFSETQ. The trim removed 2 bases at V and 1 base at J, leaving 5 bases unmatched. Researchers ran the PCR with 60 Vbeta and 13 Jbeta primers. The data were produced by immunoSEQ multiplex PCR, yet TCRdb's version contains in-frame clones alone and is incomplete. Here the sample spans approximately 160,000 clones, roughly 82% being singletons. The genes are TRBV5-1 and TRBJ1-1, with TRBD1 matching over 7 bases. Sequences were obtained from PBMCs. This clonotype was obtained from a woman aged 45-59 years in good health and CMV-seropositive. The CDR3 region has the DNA TGCGCCAGCAGCTTCAGGGGGGCAGGGAACACTGAAGCTTTCTTT. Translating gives CASSFRGAGNTEAFF.